These 14 T cell receptor beta chains came from one sample sequenced in a study of cytomegalovirus exposure and HLA in healthy donors (dated by TCRdb to the late 2010s). The library was produced with the immunoSEQ multiplex PCR assay. For the multiplex PCR, a mixture combining 60 forward primers for TCR Vbeta segments and 13 reverse primers for TCR Jbeta segments was used. TCRdb provides this immuneACCESS table in a form limited to in-frame rearrangements. Some clones are lacking; in checked studies, under half of them reflect an unresolved V gene, and why the rest are absent is not known. The sample records 130,000 or so clones, about 80% of which are singletons. The ten largest clones take up around 2% of the sample. What was sequenced was PBMCs. These receptors all come from a woman aged 40 to 50 in good health and CMV-seronegative.

This clone was observed a few times. This chain links TRBV6-6 with TRBJ1-2, with TRBD1 matching over 8 bases. The CDR3 contains 14 residues. V lost 5 bases and J lost 3; bases outside the gene matches: 5. In germline, CDR1 is MNHNY, CDR2 SVGAGI (reference sequence). CDR3 sequence reads: CASSQSGGDYGYTF. The CDR3, as DNA: TGTGCCAGCAGTCAATCAGGGGGCGACTATGGCTACACCTTC.

This clone is a singleton in its sample. V is TRBV7-9 and J is TRBJ2-7; 11 bases fit TRBD2. The CDR3 is 16 residues long. With 3 bases clipped from V and 6 bases from J, the junction kept 10 bases outside the gene matches. Germline V CDR1 and CDR2: SEHNR, FQNEAQ (reference sequence). CDR3 DNA: TGTGCCAGCAGCTTCGACGCGACTAGCGGGAATTCCGAGCAGTACTTC. This sequence encodes CASSFDATSGNSEQYF.

The chain has TRBV7-9 and TRBJ2-7, with 9 bases aligning to TRBD2. The germline V gene has CDR1 SEHNR and CDR2 FQNEAQ (reference sequence). This CDR3 has 14 amino acids. V lost 8 bases to trimming and J lost 5 bases; unmatched junction nucleotides: 10. In DNA, the CDR3 is TGTGCCAGCGGCCCCTTAGCGGGAGCGGACGAGCAGTACTTC. Protein sequence: CASGPLAGADEQYF.

The chain recombines TRBV15 with TRBJ2-1, with 9 bases aligning to TRBD1. Germline V CDR1 and CDR2: LNHNV, YYDKDF (reference sequence). Unmatched junction bases numbered 3, after V lost 8 bases and J lost 4 bases. The CDR3 totals 13 residues. The CDR3 spells CATGQGSYNEQFF. CDR3 coding DNA: TGTGCCACCGGACAGGGGTCGTACAATGAGCAGTTCTTC. Supplemented by reference TRBV15 and TRBJ2-1, the full variable domain reads DAMVIQNPRYQVTQFGKPVTLSCSQTLNHNVMYWYQQKSSQAPKLLFHYYDKDFNNEADTPDNFQSRRPNTSFCFLDIRSPGLGDTAMYLCATGQGSYNEQFFGPGTRLTVL.

Note on this clone: Compared with germline, one end of the junction differs, possibly owing to a read error. The gene calls are TRBV7-9 and TRBJ1-2; 8 positions agree with TRBD1. Per the germline V gene, CDR1 is SEHNR and CDR2 is FQNEAQ (reference sequence). The CDR3 totals 16 residues. This CDR3 reads CSSSLTTWTGHNGYTF. The CDR3 coding sequence is TGTTCCAGCAGCCTGACGACCTGGACAGGGCATAATGGCTACACCTTC.

J is TRBJ2-7 and V is TRBV28; TRBD2 matches 10 bases. Germline V gene lookup returns CDR1 MDHEN and CDR2 SYDVKM. The CDR3 covers 14 residues. V lost 6 bases and J lost 3; bases outside the gene matches: 5. The CDR3 protein is CASRTGLAVYEQYF. DNA for the CDR3: TGTGCCAGCAGAACAGGACTAGCGGTCTACGAGCAGTACTTC.

The chain has TRBV11-2 and TRBJ2-7; D gene unclear. Germline CDR1 reads SGHAT; CDR2 reads FQNNGV. Trimming cost V 2 bases and J 1 base, with 6 bases left between them. The CDR3 extends over 13 amino acids. CDR3 sequence (DNA): TGTGCCAGCAGCTTACAGGATTCCTACGAGCAGTACTTC. Its protein product is CASSLQDSYEQYF.

This rearrangement joins TRBV5-6 to TRBJ2-1; no reliable D call. The length of the CDR3 is 12 residues. In germline, CDR1 is SGHDT, CDR2 YYEEEE. Between the trimmed V and J ends, which lost 1 base and 9 bases, there was a span of 8 bases. The DNA of the CDR3 is TGTGCCAGCAGCTTGATGCGTGGTGAGCAGTTCTTC. It translates to CASSLMRGEQFF.

The chain recombines TRBV7-7 with TRBJ2-2; no reliable D call. Per germline, CDR1 SSHAT and CDR2 FNYEAQ (reference sequence). The CDR3 is 13 residues long. The V end lost 3 bases, the J end lost 1 base, and 3 bases lay between the germline ends. The chain's CDR3 is CASSFKNTGELFF. CDR3 in DNA: TGTGCCAGCAGCTTTAAGAACACCGGGGAGCTGTTTTTT.

In nucleotides, the CDR3 is TGTGCCAGCAGCTTAGGCTACTCCTACGAGCAGTACTTC. It specifies CASSLGYSYEQYF. The chain combines TRBV7-8 with TRBJ2-7; D not resolved. Trimming removed 1 base at V and 0 bases at J, with 4 bases between. This CDR3 is built from 13 residues. In germline, CDR1 is SGHVS, CDR2 FQNEAQ.

The V gene is TRBV6-6, the J gene TRBJ2-7; 9 bases align to TRBD1. CDR3 length equals 14 residues. Germline loops: CDR1 MNHNY, CDR2 SVGAGI (reference sequence). Germline trimming cut 2 bases from V and 5 bases from J; bases unmatched to any gene: 4. CDR3 in amino acids: CASSYRDRVDEQYF. As DNA, the CDR3 is TGTGCCAGCAGTTACCGGGACAGGGTGGACGAGCAGTACTTC.

The chain links TRBV18 to TRBJ2-1; 9 positions match TRBD1. Germline assignment: CDR1 KGHSH and CDR2 LQKENI. Losses at the gene ends were 3 bases for V and 5 bases for J; bases not matched to a gene: 8. The CDR3 is made up of 16 amino acids. DNA for the CDR3: TGTGCCAGCTCACCGTCGGGGACAGGGCTTAACAATGAGCAGTTCTTC. This codes for CASSPSGTGLNNEQFF.

The rearrangement uses TRBV13 and TRBJ2-5, with D unclear. Trimming took off 0 bases at V and 5 bases at J, with 7 bases between the two ends. The CDR3 spans 13 residues. The germline V gene has CDR1 PRHDT and CDR2 FYEKMQ (reference sequence). The CDR3 here is CASSLGQMETQYF. The CDR3 nucleotides read TGTGCCAGCAGCTTAGGTCAAATGGAGACCCAGTACTTC.

The V gene is TRBV4-3, the J gene TRBJ1-6, with D tentatively TRBD1 (5 bases). The CDR3 consists of 15 residues. The germline CDR1 and CDR2 sequences are LGHNA and YSLEER. The V end lost 4 bases, the J end lost 6 bases, and 13 bases lay between the germline ends. CDR3: CASSLEGTTNSPLHF. CDR3 sequence (DNA): TGCGCCAGCAGCCTGGAGGGGACTACTAATTCACCCCTCCACTTT.